A selection of T cell receptor beta chains follows, all from one sample in a study of regulatory T cells. Repertoires were generated with immunoSEQ multiplex PCR, while TCRdb's copy carries only in-frame clones and drops some. The sample lists over 9,000 clones; 84% were seen once. Sample: CD8+ T cells sorted from blood. The receptors originated from a person aged 18 to 35 with CD3G deficiency. Both conserved end residues are part of each CDR3. D genes are given only for firm matches. The size of a clone is reported for some rows only, either as once, few or many, or as a class for expanded clones.

>13|medium-sized|TRBJ1-4|-|TRBV7-9
CASSPPGTEKLFF
TGTGCCAGCAGCCCTCCCGGAACAGAAAAACTGTTTTTT
>14|-|TRBJ2-7|-|TRBV6-1
CASRRGGDLLEQYF
TGTGCCAGCAGGAGGGGGGGGGACTTACTCGAGCAGTACTTC
>17|-|TRBJ2-4|-|TRBV18
CASSLSPGGSNGDIQYF
TGTGCCAGCTCACTTAGCCCTGGGGGCTCAAACGGGGACATTCAGTACTTC
>15|-|TRBJ1-4|-|TRBV7-9
CASSLGLLKNEKLFF
TGTGCCAGCAGCCTGGGACTGTTGAAAAATGAAAAACTGTTTTTT
>13|-|TRBJ2-7|-|TRBV19
CASSPGADYEQYF
TGTGCCAGTAGTCCCGGGGCAGACTACGAGCAGTACTTC
>14|-|TRBJ2-1|TRBD2|TRBV28
CASRKAGAYNEQFF
TGTGCCAGCAGAAAAGCGGGGGCCTACAATGAGCAGTTCTTC
>15|-|TRBJ1-1|-|TRBV6-1
CASSALRGGWTEAFF
TGTGCCAGCAGTGCTCTTCGAGGGGGGTGGACTGAAGCTTTCTTT
>18|-|TRBJ2-7|TRBD2|TRBV6-1
CASSAFAPRSGRPYEQYF
TGTGCCAGCAGTGCCTTCGCCCCTCGTAGCGGGAGGCCCTACGAGCAGTACTTC
>17|-|TRBJ2-1|TRBD2|TRBV19
CASSIDPPGLANNEQFF
TGTGCCAGTAGTATAGACCCACCGGGACTAGCTAACAATGAGCAGTTCTTC
>13|-|TRBJ1-1|-|TRBV6-6
CASSSEGGAEAFF
TGTGCCAGCAGTTCTGAGGGTGGCGCTGAAGCTTTCTTT